This TCR beta chain was identified during a study of blood T cell repertoires in COVID-19. Study-wide background: The United States, Italy and Spain supplied acute and convalescent COVID-19 samples.

Germline CDR1 and CDR2: ENHRY and SYGVKD. The CDR3 is made up of 17 amino acids. V lost 0 bases and J lost 5; bases outside the gene matches: 8. Per the study methods: It was from reference gene primer amplification that nucleated cell counts were estimated. The repertoire was sequenced with immunoSEQ multiplex PCR; TCRdb's copy has only in-frame clones and lacks some. From that table come the V and J calls and clone size; the DNA was used to work out D and trimming. The sample records around 120,000 clones, 78% being singletons. The sequence derives from a man aged 70 or older with acute or convalescent COVID-19. Material: peripheral blood. The chain carries TRBV10-3 and TRBJ1-5; 9 nucleotides align to TRBD1. CDR3 coding DNA: TGTGCCATCAGTGAGTCGTCGCCCGGGACAGGGCATCAGCCCCAGCATTTT. This encodes CAISESSPGTGHQPQHF.